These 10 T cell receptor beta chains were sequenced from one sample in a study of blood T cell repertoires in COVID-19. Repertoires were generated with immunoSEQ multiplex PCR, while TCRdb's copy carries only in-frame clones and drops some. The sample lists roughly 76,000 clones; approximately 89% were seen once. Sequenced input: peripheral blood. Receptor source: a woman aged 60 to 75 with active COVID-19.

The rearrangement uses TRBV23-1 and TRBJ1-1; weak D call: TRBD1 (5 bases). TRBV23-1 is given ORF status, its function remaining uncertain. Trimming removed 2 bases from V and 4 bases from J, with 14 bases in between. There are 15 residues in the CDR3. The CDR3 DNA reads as TGCGCCAGCAGTCAAACCCGAGCGGGGGGCACTGAAGCTTTCTTT. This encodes CASSQTRAGGTEAFF.

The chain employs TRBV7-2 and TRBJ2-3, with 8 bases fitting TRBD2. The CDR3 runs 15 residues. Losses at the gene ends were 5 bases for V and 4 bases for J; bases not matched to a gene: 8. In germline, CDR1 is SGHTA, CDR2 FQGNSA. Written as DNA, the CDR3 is TGTGCCAGCAGCCCAGGAGCGGGAGCTGCAGATACGCAGTATTTT. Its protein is CASSPGAGAADTQYF.

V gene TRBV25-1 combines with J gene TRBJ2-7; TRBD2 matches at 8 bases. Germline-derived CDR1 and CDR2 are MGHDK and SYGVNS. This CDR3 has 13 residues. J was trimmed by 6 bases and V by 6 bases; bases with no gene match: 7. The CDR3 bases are TGTGCCAGCAGCCTCGGACTAGCTCCCGAGCAGTACTTC. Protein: CASSLGLAPEQYF.

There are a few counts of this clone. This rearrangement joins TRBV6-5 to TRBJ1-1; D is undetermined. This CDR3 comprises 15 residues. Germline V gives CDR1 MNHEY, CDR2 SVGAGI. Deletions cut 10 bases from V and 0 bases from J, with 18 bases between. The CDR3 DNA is TGTGCCACCGGGAGACGGCCCACAATGAACACTGAAGCTTTCTTT. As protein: CATGRRPTMNTEAFF.

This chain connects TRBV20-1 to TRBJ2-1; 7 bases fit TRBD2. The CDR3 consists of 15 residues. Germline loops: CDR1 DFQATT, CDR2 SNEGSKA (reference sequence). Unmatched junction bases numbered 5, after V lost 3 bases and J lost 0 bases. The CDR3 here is CSASGTTSSYNEQFF. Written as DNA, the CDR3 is TGCAGTGCTAGTGGGACTACGAGCTCCTACAATGAGCAGTTCTTC.

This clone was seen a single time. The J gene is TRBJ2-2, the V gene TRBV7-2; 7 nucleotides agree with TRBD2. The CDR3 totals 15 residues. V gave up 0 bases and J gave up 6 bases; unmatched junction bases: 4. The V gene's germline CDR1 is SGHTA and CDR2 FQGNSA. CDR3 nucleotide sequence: TGTGCCAGCAGCTTAGCTGGTGGGGGGGCCGGGGAGCTGTTTTTT. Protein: CASSLAGGGAGELFF.

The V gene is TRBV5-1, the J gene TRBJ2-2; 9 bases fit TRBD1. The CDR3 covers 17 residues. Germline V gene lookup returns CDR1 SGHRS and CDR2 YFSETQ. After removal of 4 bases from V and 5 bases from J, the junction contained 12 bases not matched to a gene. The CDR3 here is CASSLGQGRYFTGELFF. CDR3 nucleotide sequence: TGCGCCAGCAGCCTCGGACAGGGGAGGTATTTTACCGGGGAGCTGTTTTTT.

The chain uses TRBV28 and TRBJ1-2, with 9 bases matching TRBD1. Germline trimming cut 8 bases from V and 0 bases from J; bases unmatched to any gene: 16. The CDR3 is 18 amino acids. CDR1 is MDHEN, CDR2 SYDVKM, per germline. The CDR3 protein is CASGILWTGALSNYGYTF. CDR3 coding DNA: TGTGCCAGCGGGATTCTATGGACAGGGGCCCTTTCTAACTATGGCTACACCTTC.

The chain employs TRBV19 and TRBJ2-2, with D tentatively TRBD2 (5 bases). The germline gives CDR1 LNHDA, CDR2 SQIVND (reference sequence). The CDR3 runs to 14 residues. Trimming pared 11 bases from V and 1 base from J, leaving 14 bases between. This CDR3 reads CASGRSLNTGELFF. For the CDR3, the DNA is TGTGCCTCGGGGAGAAGCCTGAACACCGGGGAGCTGTTTTTT. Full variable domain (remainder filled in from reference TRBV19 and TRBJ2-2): DGGITQSPKYLFRKEGQNVTLSCEQNLNHDAMYWYRQDPGQGLRLIYYSQIVNDFQKGDIAEGYSVSREKKESFPLTVTSAQKNPTAFYLCASGRSLNTGELFFGEGSRLTVL.

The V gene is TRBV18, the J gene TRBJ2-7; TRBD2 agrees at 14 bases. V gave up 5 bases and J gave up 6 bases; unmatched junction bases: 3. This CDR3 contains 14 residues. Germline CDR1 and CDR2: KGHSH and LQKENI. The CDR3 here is CASSSTSGRGEQYF. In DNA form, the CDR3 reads TGTGCCAGCTCATCGACTAGCGGGAGGGGCGAGCAGTACTTC.